What follows are 28 T cell receptor beta chains derived from one specimen sequenced in a study of cytomegalovirus exposure and HLA in healthy donors. Using immunoSEQ multiplex PCR, the repertoire was profiled, and TCRdb retains in-frame clones only, with some absent. The profile shows 150,000 to 200,000 clones, over 65% of them singletons. The sample was PBMCs. All receptors derive from a man between 18 and 29 years old in good health and CMV-seropositive.

The chain couples TRBV9 to TRBJ2-7, with D tentatively TRBD1 (5 bases). Trimming removed 3 bases at V and 3 bases at J, with 7 bases between. Per germline, CDR1 SGDLS and CDR2 YYNGEE. The CDR3 extends over 12 amino acids. Here the CDR3 reads CASSGQGYEQYF. CDR3 bases: TGTGCCAGCAGCGGCCAGGGCTACGAGCAGTACTTC.

The CDR3 sequence: CATSREGTGAEKLFF. CDR3 coding DNA: TGTGCCACCAGCAGAGAAGGGACAGGGGCGGAAAAACTGTTTTTT. This chain joins TRBV15 and TRBJ1-4, with 10 bases lining up with TRBD1. The length of the CDR3 is 15 residues. After removal of 0 bases from V and 8 bases from J, the junction contained 3 bases not matched to a gene. Germline values: CDR1 LNHNV, CDR2 YYDKDF (reference sequence).

The V and J genes are TRBV9 and TRBJ2-5; D gene uncertain. V shed 0 bases and J shed 0 bases, with 9 bases lying between them. CDR3 length equals 15 residues. The germline gives CDR1 SGDLS, CDR2 YYNGEE. The chain's CDR3 is CASSVGATNQETQYF. The CDR3 DNA is TGTGCCAGCAGCGTAGGGGCTACCAACCAAGAGACCCAGTACTTC.

The chain couples TRBV7-6 to TRBJ2-7; 9 bases line up with TRBD1. Germline CDR1 and CDR2: SGHVS and FNYEAQ. V was pared by 2 bases and J by 3 bases, with 8 bases of the junction left unmatched. This CDR3 is built from 16 residues. The CDR3 nucleotides read TGTGCCAGCAGCTTAAGCCCCGGGACAGGGAGCTACGAGCAGTACTTC. It translates to CASSLSPGTGSYEQYF.

CDR3 amino acids: CASSRGYEQYF. CDR3 DNA sequence: TGTGCCAGCAGCAGGGGTTACGAGCAGTACTTC. The rearrangement joins TRBV6-6 to TRBJ2-7, with D possibly being TRBD1 (6 bases). This CDR3 spans 11 amino acids. CDR1 is MNHNY, CDR2 SVGAGI, per germline (reference sequence). Trimming pared 6 bases from V and 4 bases from J, leaving 7 bases between.

V is TRBV5-1 and J is TRBJ1-2; D is unresolved. The germline V gene has CDR1 SGHRS and CDR2 YFSETQ. The CDR3 consists of 18 residues. V shed 2 bases and J shed 4 bases, with 24 bases lying between them. CDR3 loop: CASSFATVGAGLGYGYTF. Here the CDR3 DNA reads TGCGCCAGCAGCTTCGCAACCGTCGGAGCTGGTCTAGGCTATGGCTACACCTTC.

This clone was found once. J is TRBJ2-7 and V is TRBV5-1; TRBD1 matches at 7 bases. The CDR3 runs to 15 residues. The germline gives CDR1 SGHRS, CDR2 YFSETQ. J gave up 3 bases and V 0 bases, and 6 bases lay outside the gene matches. CDR3 in amino acids: CASSLAGQVGYEQYF. CDR3 nucleotide sequence: TGCGCCAGCAGCTTGGCCGGACAGGTGGGCTACGAGCAGTACTTC.

This rearrangement joins TRBV7-9 to TRBJ2-2, with a tentative D call TRBD1 (5 bases). The CDR3 totals 17 residues. Trimming removed 4 bases at V and 1 base at J, with 16 bases between. Germline lookup yields CDR1 SEHNR and CDR2 FQNEAQ (reference sequence). The CDR3 protein is CASSSPRVQVNTGELFF. The CDR3, as DNA: TGTGCCAGCAGCTCACCGCGAGTACAGGTGAACACCGGGGAGCTGTTTTTT.

V gene TRBV27 combines with J gene TRBJ2-1; 9 bases match TRBD2. Per germline, CDR1 MNHEY and CDR2 SMNVEV (reference sequence). J was trimmed by 12 bases and V by 11 bases; bases with no gene match: 20. This CDR3 is built from 15 residues. CDR3 protein: CAVRYGAGGPGGQFF. CDR3 in DNA: TGTGCCGTCCGTTATGGGGCGGGAGGGCCAGGGGGGCAGTTCTTC.

V and J are TRBV27 and TRBJ1-2; TRBD1 is a possible D gene (5 bases). This CDR3 comprises 16 residues. V dropped 2 bases and J dropped 4 bases, with 17 bases sitting between them. Germline assignment: CDR1 MNHEY and CDR2 SMNVEV (reference sequence). The CDR3 DNA follows: TGTGCCAGCAGTTTACTAGTGCAGGGCGTCATCTATGGCTACACCTTC. It codes for CASSLLVQGVIYGYTF.

The chain has TRBV27 and TRBJ1-5; 9 positions match TRBD1. The CDR3 extends over 15 amino acids. The ends lost 6 bases at V and 4 bases at J; junction bases unmatched: 7. Germline V gene lookup returns CDR1 MNHEY and CDR2 SMNVEV (reference sequence). In DNA form, the CDR3 reads TGTGCCAGCAGCCCCTCCGGGACAGGGAATCAGCCCCAGCATTTT. Protein sequence: CASSPSGTGNQPQHF.

This chain connects TRBV21-1 to TRBJ1-2; TRBD1 is the table's D call, not checked against the DNA. TRBV21-1 is marked as a pseudogene. The CDR3 spans 15 residues. Written as DNA, the CDR3 is TGTGCCAGCAGCAAGGGACAGGGATACAACTATGGCTACACCTTC. Translated, it gives CASSKGQGYNYGYTF.

The chain joins TRBV27 to TRBJ2-5; possibly TRBD1 for D (7 bases). V dropped 6 bases and J dropped 0 bases, with 17 bases sitting between them. There are 16 residues in the CDR3. From germline, CDR1 is MNHEY and CDR2 SMNVEV (reference sequence). CDR3 amino acids: CASSLGQGGYQETQYF. In nucleotides, the CDR3 is TGTGCCAGCAGCCTCGGGCAGGGGGGCTACCAAGAGACCCAGTACTTC.

The CDR3 protein is CASSSLDRAYEQYF. DNA of the CDR3: TGTGCCAGCAGCTCGCTGGACAGGGCCTACGAGCAGTACTTC. The chain recombines TRBV7-9 with TRBJ2-7; 8 positions match TRBD1. Germline V CDR1 and CDR2: SEHNR, FQNEAQ (reference sequence). Losses at the gene ends were 4 bases for V and 2 bases for J; bases not matched to a gene: 4. CDR3 length: 14 amino acids.

The chain uses TRBV5-1 and TRBJ2-6; maybe TRBD1 (6 bases). Per germline, CDR1 SGHRS and CDR2 YFSETQ. CDR3 length: 15 amino acids. The V and J ends lost 4 bases and 3 bases respectively, with 11 bases between them. CDR3 protein: CASSVRGGGANVLTF. CDR3 in DNA: TGCGCCAGCAGCGTCAGGGGTGGTGGGGCCAACGTCCTGACTTTC. The full variable domain, with the rest looked up from reference TRBV5-1 and TRBJ2-6, is KAGVTQTPRYLIKTRGQQVTLSCSPISGHRSVSWYQQTPGQGLQFLFEYFSETQRNKGNFPGRFSGRQFSNSRSEMNVSTLELGDSALYLCASSVRGGGANVLTFGAGSRLTVL.

The J gene is TRBJ2-7, the V gene TRBV25-1; D uncertain. V gave up 6 bases and J gave up 3 bases, with 6 bases separating them. The CDR3 consists of 11 residues. Germline V lookup: CDR1 MGHDK, CDR2 SYGVNS. The CDR3 here is CASRAVYEQYF. CDR3 DNA sequence: TGTGCCAGCAGGGCGGTCTACGAGCAGTACTTC.

The chain recombines TRBV11-2 with TRBJ2-7; TRBD2 matches 12 bases. The CDR3 has 15 residues. V was clipped by 5 bases and J by 1 base; unmatched bases: 3. Germline V CDR1 and CDR2: SGHAT, FQNNGV. The DNA of the CDR3 is TGTGCCAGCAGCCGAACTAGCGGGAGGTCCTACGAGCAGTACTTC. Encoded protein: CASSRTSGRSYEQYF.

The chain has TRBV27 and TRBJ2-7; D perhaps matches TRBD1 (6 bases). The germline CDR1 and CDR2 sequences are MNHEY and SMNVEV (reference sequence). With 5 bases removed from V and 5 bases from J, the gap between germline ends came to 16 bases. The CDR3 extends over 14 amino acids. The CDR3 region has the DNA TGTGCCAGCAGTACCCTAAGGGGGAAGAACGAGCAGTACTTC. It encodes CASSTLRGKNEQYF.

This clone occurred a few times. CDR3 nucleotide sequence: TGTGCCAGCACGGGGGAGGCGAACACCGGGGAGCTGTTTTTT. Its translation is CASTGEANTGELFF. V is TRBV6-1 and J is TRBJ2-2, with D possibly TRBD2 on 6 matching bases. The CDR3 length is 14 residues. The V end lost 7 bases, the J end lost 0 bases, and 9 bases lay between the germline ends. Germline CDR1 MNHNS, CDR2 SASEGT.

V and J are TRBV18 and TRBJ2-1; unclear D gene. Trimming left V 0 bases short and J 0 bases short, with 6 bases between. The germline V gene encodes CDR1 KGHSH and CDR2 LQKENI. This CDR3 has 15 amino acids. The CDR3 DNA follows: TGTGCCAGCTCACCACCGACAAACTCCTACAATGAGCAGTTCTTC. Its translation is CASSPPTNSYNEQFF.

This clone has only one observation. V usage is TRBV29-1 and J usage is TRBJ2-7, with a tentative D call TRBD2 (7 bases). V was trimmed by 7 bases and J by 1 base, leaving 14 bases between them. The length of the CDR3 is 13 residues. Germline CDR1 SQVTM, CDR2 ANQGSEA. DNA of the CDR3: TGCAGCGCCGGGGGGCTCTTTTCCTACGAGCAGTACTTC. Protein: CSAGGLFSYEQYF.

This clone was found a few times. V is TRBV5-5 and J is TRBJ1-1; possibly TRBD1 for D (6 bases). Trimming left V 4 bases short and J 5 bases short, with 21 bases between. Germline V gene lookup returns CDR1 SGHKS and CDR2 YYEKEE (reference sequence). The CDR3 extends over 16 amino acids. CDR3 amino acids: CASSRWTGTKGTEAFF. DNA of the CDR3: TGTGCCAGCAGCCGTTGGACCGGGACAAAGGGGACTGAAGCTTTCTTT.

V and J are TRBV15 and TRBJ2-5; 11 bases map to TRBD1. J was trimmed by 6 bases and V by 0 bases; bases with no gene match: 6. Germline lookup yields CDR1 LNHNV and CDR2 YYDKDF (reference sequence). The CDR3 is made up of 16 amino acids. The DNA for the CDR3 is TGTGCCACCAGCAGAGATTCCGGACAGGGGGCGAAGACCCAGTACTTC. It yields the protein CATSRDSGQGAKTQYF.

Concerning this clone itself: Other nucleotide sequences from this sample produce the same CDR3. The chain has TRBV28 and TRBJ2-7; 7 bases are shared with TRBD1. V shed 3 bases, J shed 4 bases, and the junction held 0 bases outside the gene matches. The CDR3 length is 12 residues. Germline-derived CDR1 and CDR2 are MDHEN and SYDVKM. CDR3 coding DNA: TGTGCCAGCAGTTTGACAGGGTACGAGCAGTACTTC. Its protein product is CASSLTGYEQYF.

The chain joins TRBV6-4 to TRBJ2-3, with 7 bases matching TRBD2. V lost 5 bases to trimming and J lost 2 bases; unmatched junction nucleotides: 7. This CDR3 spans 15 amino acids. Germline V gene sequence: CDR1 MRHNA, CDR2 SNTAGT. Here the CDR3 reads CASSPSGIATDTQYF. The CDR3 DNA reads TGTGCCAGCAGTCCCAGCGGGATTGCCACAGATACGCAGTATTTT.

The chain recombines TRBV7-9 with TRBJ2-1; 9 bases are shared with TRBD1. The CDR3 runs to 11 residues. The germline V gene has CDR1 SEHNR and CDR2 FQNEAQ (reference sequence). J gave up 14 bases and V 3 bases, and 2 bases lay outside the gene matches. CDR3 DNA: TGTGCCAGCAGCTTTCGGGACAGGGAGTTCTTC. Translation: CASSFRDREFF.

The J gene is TRBJ2-1, the V gene TRBV5-8; TRBD2 might be the D (5 bases). CDR1 and CDR2 (germline): SGHTS, YDEGEE. The CDR3 runs to 16 residues. Trimming took off 2 bases at V and 0 bases at J, with 12 bases between the two ends. The CDR3 bases are TGTGCCAGCAGCTTCCCCGACTACCACTCCTACAATGAGCAGTTCTTC. Protein product: CASSFPDYHSYNEQFF.

This rearrangement joins TRBV19 to TRBJ2-7, with 7 bases identical to TRBD2. The CDR3 has 16 residues. Germline CDR1 and CDR2: LNHDA and SQIVND (reference sequence). With V trimmed by 3 bases and J by 0 bases, 8 bases remained unmatched. CDR3 in amino acids: CASSISGGGVSYEQYF. The DNA of the CDR3 is TGTGCCAGTAGTATCTCCGGCGGGGGAGTCTCCTACGAGCAGTACTTC.